Presented here are 22 T cell receptor beta chains from one specimen sequenced in a study of human T cells and chemical hapten exposure. TCRdb reprocessed the RACE reads with MiXCR, giving one entry per CDR3 protein. The sample consists of about 52,000 distinct CDR3 sequences, over 9.5% of them appearing once. Time point of the sample: patch test 3, about 24 weeks after DPC sensitization. The treatment was: therapeutic diphenylcyclopropenone sensitization with weekly scalp DPC. The sample consisted of whole blood, taken in connection with sensitization to the hapten diphenylcyclopropenone (DPC). The receptors stem from a woman aged 40 to 49 with alopecia areata. Some clones in this sample may be carry-over from other donors' samples.

The chain employs TRBV6-6 and TRBJ2-3; 14 nucleotides align to TRBD2. J was trimmed by 2 bases and V by 0 bases; bases with no gene match: 4. Germline-derived CDR1 and CDR2 are MNHNY and SVGAGI (reference sequence). The CDR3 totals 18 residues. In DNA form, the CDR3 reads TGTGCCAGCAGTTACTCGGGACTAGCGGGGGAAAACACAGATACGCAGTATTTT. This encodes CASSYSGLAGENTDTQYF.

This clonotype was counted a few times. The V call is TRBV7-2, the J call TRBJ2-4, with D possibly matching TRBD2 (5 bases). V gave up 4 bases and J gave up 12 bases, with 22 bases separating them. The CDR3 is made up of 15 amino acids. Per germline, CDR1 SGHTA and CDR2 FQGNSA. The CDR3 here is CASSSATSLTTNQYF. The CDR3 bases are TGTGCCAGCAGCTCCGCCACTAGTCTCACAACGAATCAGTACTTC.

About this clonotype itself: One end of the junction fails to match germline, which may point to a read error. DNA for the CDR3: TGTGCCTGCAGCTTAGGCCCCCCAGGGAGTAGACAGCCCCAGCATTTT. Its translation is CACSLGPPGSRQPQHF. This chain links TRBV13 with TRBJ1-5; TRBD1 is a possible D gene (5 bases). CDR1 PRHDT and CDR2 FYEKMQ come from the germline V gene (reference sequence). This CDR3 has 16 amino acids.

This clonotype was observed many times. This chain joins TRBV11-2 and TRBJ2-6; possible D gene TRBD1, 5 bases. Germline V gives CDR1 SGHAT, CDR2 FQNNGV. The CDR3 totals 20 residues. Trimming took 5 bases from V and 0 from J, leaving 23 bases between them. The CDR3 DNA follows: TGTGCCAGCAGCCCAATAACTTTTGGCAGGGCCTCCTCTGGGGCCAACGTCCTGACTTTC. As protein: CASSPITFGRASSGANVLTF.

This clonotype was observed a few times. This rearrangement joins TRBV30 to TRBJ2-3; 7 nucleotides agree with TRBD1. CDR3 length: 13 amino acids. With 6 bases clipped from V and 6 bases from J, the junction kept 9 bases outside the gene matches. Germline V CDR1 and CDR2: GTSNPN, SVGIG (reference sequence). The CDR3 DNA is TGTGCCTGCAACCGACAGGGCCTGGATACGCAGTATTTT. This encodes CACNRQGLDTQYF.

This clonotype came up a few times. This sequence joins TRBV5-1 and TRBJ2-2; maybe TRBD1 (6 bases). Deletions cut 4 bases from V and 7 bases from J, with 14 bases between. Germline V CDR1 and CDR2: SGHRS, YFSETQ. This CDR3 is 14 amino acids long. The DNA for the CDR3 is TGCGCCAGCAGCCAGGGGTGGGGCGACGGGGAGCTGTTTTTT. Translation: CASSQGWGDGELFF.

The chain carries TRBV4-2 and TRBJ1-3; no definite D call. This CDR3 region has 13 residues. Germline V gene sequence: CDR1 LGHNA, CDR2 YNFKEQ. The V end was cut by 6 bases, the J end by 2 bases, with 8 bases between. CDR3 in DNA: TGTGCCAGCAGTTCCGACCCTGGAAACACCATATATTTT. This translates into CASSSDPGNTIYF.

The sample holds many counts of this clonotype. The chain uses TRBV6-5 and TRBJ1-1; 8 bases line up with TRBD1. Germline V gene sequence: CDR1 MNHEY, CDR2 SVGAGI. There are 16 residues in the CDR3. V trimming: 4 bases; J trimming: 2 bases; junction bases outside the gene matches: 9. CDR3: CASSSPGQGINTEAFF. The CDR3 nucleotides read TGTGCCAGCAGTTCCCCCGGACAGGGAATTAACACTGAAGCTTTCTTT.

This clonotype has more than one count but fewer than ten. The V gene is TRBV4-1, the J gene TRBJ2-7; TRBD2 matches 8 bases. Germline assignment: CDR1 MGHRA and CDR2 YSYEKL. The CDR3 covers 17 residues. Unmatched junction bases numbered 11, after V lost 3 bases and J lost 1 base. CDR3 in amino acids: CASSQDSFRGGSYEQYF. For the CDR3, the DNA is TGCGCCAGCAGCCAGGATTCTTTCCGGGGGGGGTCCTACGAGCAGTACTTC.

Ten or more counts support this clonotype. The chain's CDR3 is CASSLERGGHEQFF. The CDR3 DNA follows: TGTGCCAGCAGCCTTGAGCGGGGGGGCCATGAGCAGTTCTTC. This sequence joins TRBV11-3 and TRBJ2-1, with 10 positions matching TRBD2. The CDR3 loop spans 14 amino acids. The trim removed 5 bases at V and 8 bases at J, leaving 6 bases unmatched. Germline CDR1 and CDR2: SGHNT and YENEEA.

This chain uses TRBV7-6 with TRBJ1-6, with 10 bases identical to TRBD1. Germline trimming cut 5 bases from V and 7 bases from J; bases unmatched to any gene: 8. This CDR3 contains 16 residues. Per germline, CDR1 SGHVS and CDR2 FNYEAQ. CDR3 in amino acids: CASSPGTGEGNSPLHF. The DNA of the CDR3 is TGTGCCAGCAGCCCCGGGACAGGGGAAGGGAATTCACCCCTCCACTTT.

The chain uses TRBV13 and TRBJ1-1; D possibly corresponds to TRBD1 (5 bases). Germline CDR1 is PRHDT and CDR2 is FYEKMQ (reference sequence). The CDR3 runs to 15 residues. Trimming cost V 3 bases and J 1 base, with 12 bases left between them. CDR3 protein: CASSFSGGKNTEAFF. Written as DNA, the CDR3 is TGTGCCAGCAGCTTTAGTGGGGGTAAGAACACTGAAGCTTTCTTT.

The chain uses TRBV20-1 and TRBJ2-7, with D perhaps TRBD2 (6 bases). From germline, CDR1 is DFQATT and CDR2 SNEGSKA (reference sequence). Trimming cost V 1 base and J 3 bases, with 16 bases left between them. The CDR3 covers 15 residues. CDR3 DNA: TGCAGTGCTAGAGCGGGGGTAACTACCATCTACGAGCAGTACTTC. It encodes CSARAGVTTIYEQYF.

The chain is built from TRBV28 and TRBJ1-5; D not certain. This CDR3 is 15 amino acids long. V dropped 5 bases and J dropped 2 bases, with 13 bases sitting between them. CDR1 is MDHEN, CDR2 SYDVKM, per germline. CDR3 coding DNA: TGTGCCAGCAGTCCAGGCGGGGAAGGCAATCAGCCCCAGCATTTT. Its translation is CASSPGGEGNQPQHF.

This clonotype was counted between two and nine times. The chain is built from TRBV2 and TRBJ1-2, with D unresolved. Germline CDR1 reads SNHLY; CDR2 reads FYNNEI. Trimming stripped 6 bases from V and 2 bases from J, with 10 bases between. The CDR3 is 13 residues long. The CDR3 sequence: CASSPPSNYGYTF. CDR3 sequence (DNA): TGTGCCAGCAGCCCGCCTTCGAACTATGGCTACACCTTC. Supplemented by reference TRBV2 and TRBJ1-2, the full variable domain reads EPEVTQTPSHQVTQMGQEVILRCVPISNHLYFYWYRQILGQKVEFLVSFYNNEISEKSEIFDDQFSVERPDGSNFTLKIRSTKLEDSAMYFCASSPPSNYGYTFGSGTRLTVV.

This clonotype has at least ten counts. The chain has TRBV7-6 and TRBJ2-7, with D uncertain. Germline CDR1 is SGHVS and CDR2 is FNYEAQ. The ends were cut back, 5 bases at V and 6 bases at J, with 14 bases in the middle. The CDR3 loop spans 13 amino acids. The CDR3 nucleotides read TGTGCCAGCAGCCTCCTACCGGGTCCCGAGCAGTACTTC. Protein sequence: CASSLLPGPEQYF.

This clonotype has at least ten counts. The chain has TRBV9 and TRBJ2-1; D ambiguous. Germline assignment: CDR1 SGDLS and CDR2 YYNGEE. V was cut by 4 bases and J by 5 bases, with 7 bases left in between. CDR3 size: 12 residues. The CDR3: CASSSTNNEQFF. The CDR3, as DNA: TGTGCCAGCAGCTCGACAAACAATGAGCAGTTCTTC.

J is TRBJ2-7 and V is TRBV5-1; no clear D gene. In germline, CDR1 is SGHRS, CDR2 YFSETQ. V lost 0 bases and J 3 bases, leaving 13 bases between the germline ends. The CDR3 is 15 residues long. The chain's CDR3 is CASSLEAHTRYEQYF. The CDR3 coding sequence is TGCGCCAGCAGCTTGGAAGCCCACACCCGCTACGAGCAGTACTTC. The full variable domain, completed using reference TRBV5-1 and TRBJ2-7, is KAGVTQTPRYLIKTRGQQVTLSCSPISGHRSVSWYQQTPGQGLQFLFEYFSETQRNKGNFPGRFSGRQFSNSRSEMNVSTLELGDSALYLCASSLEAHTRYEQYFGPGTRLTVT.

This chain links TRBV27 with TRBJ2-1; 9 nucleotides align to TRBD2. V was clipped by 5 bases and J by 0 bases; unmatched bases: 14. This CDR3 is 19 amino acids long. Germline-derived CDR1 and CDR2 are MNHEY and SMNVEV (reference sequence). The CDR3 DNA reads as TGTGCCAGCAGTACGCGCCCACTAGCGGGTGTTCGCTCCTACAATGAGCAGTTCTTC. Protein: CASSTRPLAGVRSYNEQFF.

This clonotype was recorded many times. This chain joins TRBV12-3 or TRBV12-4 and TRBJ2-7, with D tentatively TRBD2 (5 bases). V shed 2 bases and J shed 0 bases, with 8 bases lying between them. The CDR3 consists of 14 residues. Written as DNA, the CDR3 is TGTGCCAGCAGTTTAAACGGGGACTCCTACGAGCAGTACTTC. It translates to CASSLNGDSYEQYF.

Many counts were recorded for this clonotype. The chain couples TRBV6-4 to TRBJ2-3, with TRBD2 matching 8 bases. Germline values: CDR1 MRHNA, CDR2 SNTAGT. Trimming at V came to 4 bases and at J to 5 bases, leaving 8 bases not matched to a gene. This CDR3 region has 15 residues. CDR3 protein: CASSASGGGRDTQYF. The CDR3 DNA is TGTGCCAGCAGTGCTTCGGGGGGGGGCCGAGATACGCAGTATTTT.

The chain employs TRBV5-5 and TRBJ2-3, with 7 bases lining up with TRBD2. The CDR3 sequence is 14 residues long. CDR1 and CDR2 from the germline V gene are SGHKS and YYEKEE (reference sequence). V lost 7 bases to trimming and J lost 0 bases; unmatched junction nucleotides: 5. The CDR3 loop reads CASRDYQSTDTQYF. The CDR3 DNA reads as TGTGCCAGCCGGGACTACCAAAGCACAGATACGCAGTATTTT.